The T cell receptor beta chain described here comes from a study of PD-1 blockade in classical Hodgkin lymphoma (dated by TCRdb to the early 2020s). Looking at the study overall: To define a peripheral blood immune signature of response to PD-1 blockade in classical Hodgkin lymphoma, the study combined TCR beta sequencing with CyTOF. Overall results and qualifications from the work: The study was restricted to a single clinical trial cohort, and the causes of repertoire differences, possibly disease activity or prior therapy, were left undefined. Newly diagnosed patients were reported to have lower baseline TCR diversity than healthy donors, and relapsed/refractory patients were reported to have lower baseline TCR diversity still.

The sample's time point label, decoded: newly diagnosed, previously untreated cHL patient sample. To serve as a comparison group for the relapsed/refractory trial patients, PBMCs were sequenced from patients with newly diagnosed, previously untreated classical Hodgkin lymphoma. Peripheral blood was collected in 8 mL Vacutainer Cell Preparation Tubes, from which PBMCs were isolated by centrifugation and then cryopreserved. The Qiagen DNeasy kit was used to extract genomic DNA both from unsorted PBMCs and from the negatively selected CD4+ and CD8+ fractions. Using primers that anneal to V and J segments, immunoSEQ multiplex PCR amplified the TCR beta CDR3 regions. Amplification bias was minimized using a synthetic immune receptor repertoire, and residual bias was removed computationally after sequencing. Concerning the study's data processing: Custom Python scripts were used to quantify repertoire diversity as the Shannon entropy index. Unsorted, CD4+ and CD8+ repertoires were examined separately, except in combined analyses, for which CD4+ and CD8+ sequences were merged in silico. TCRdb holds this immuneACCESS table with in-frame rearrangements only. Some clones are missing; in checked studies, unresolved V genes explain under half, and the rest has no known cause. The V and J calls and clone size were taken over from that table, and D and trimming were inferred from the DNA. The sample contains about 28,000 clones, just over 90% of them found a single time. The ten top clones hold approximately 3.9% of the sample.

V loses 0 bases, J loses 6 bases, and the germline ends lie 8 bases apart. The germline V gene supplies CDR1 LGHNA and CDR2 YSLEER. The cysteine opens and the phenylalanine closes a CDR3 of 14 amino acids. The kept DNA is CDR3 alone, 42 bases in frame from the first base. In the case of this clone: Its recognized antigen is unknown. No much larger clone exists at a distance of one base, and base qualities are not known.

Sequenced: peripheral blood mononuclear cells (PBMCs). The rearranged segments are TRBV4-3 and TRBJ2-2; the D gene is unclear. The TCR sequence derives from a human donor with classical Hodgkin lymphoma. The CDR3 region: CASSQDLASGELFF. At the DNA level, the sequence is TGCGCCAGCAGCCAAGATCTGGCTTCCGGGGAGCTGTTTTTT.